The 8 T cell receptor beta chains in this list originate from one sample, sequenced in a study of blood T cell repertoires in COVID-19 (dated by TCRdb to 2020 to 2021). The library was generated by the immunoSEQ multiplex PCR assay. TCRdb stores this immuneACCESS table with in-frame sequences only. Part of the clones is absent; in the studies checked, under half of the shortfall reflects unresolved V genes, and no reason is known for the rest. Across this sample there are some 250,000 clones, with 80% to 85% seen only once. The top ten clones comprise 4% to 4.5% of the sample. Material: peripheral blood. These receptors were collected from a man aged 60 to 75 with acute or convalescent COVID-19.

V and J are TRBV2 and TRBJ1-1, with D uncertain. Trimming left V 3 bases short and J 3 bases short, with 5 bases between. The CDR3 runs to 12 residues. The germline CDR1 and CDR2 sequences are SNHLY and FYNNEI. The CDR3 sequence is CASSEAHTEAFF. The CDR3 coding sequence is TGTGCCAGCAGTGAGGCTCACACTGAAGCTTTCTTT.

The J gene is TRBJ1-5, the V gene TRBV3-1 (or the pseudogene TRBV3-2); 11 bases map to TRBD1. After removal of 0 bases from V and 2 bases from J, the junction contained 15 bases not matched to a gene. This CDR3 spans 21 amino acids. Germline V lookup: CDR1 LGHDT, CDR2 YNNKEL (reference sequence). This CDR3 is CASSQDNFWTGGISGNQPQHF. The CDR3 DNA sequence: TGTGCCAGCAGCCAAGATAACTTTTGGACAGGGGGCATTTCGGGCAATCAGCCCCAGCATTTT.

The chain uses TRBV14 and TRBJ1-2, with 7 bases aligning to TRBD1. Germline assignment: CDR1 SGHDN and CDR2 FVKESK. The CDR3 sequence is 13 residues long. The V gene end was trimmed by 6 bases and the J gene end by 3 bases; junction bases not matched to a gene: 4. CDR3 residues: CASSRQGYYGYTF. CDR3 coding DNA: TGTGCCAGCAGTCGACAGGGATACTATGGCTACACCTTC.

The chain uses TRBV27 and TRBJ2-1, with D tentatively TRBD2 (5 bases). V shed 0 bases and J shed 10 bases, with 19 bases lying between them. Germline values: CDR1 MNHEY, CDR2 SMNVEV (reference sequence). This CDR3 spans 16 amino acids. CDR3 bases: TGTGCCAGCAGTTTATCCGCAGGAGGAACGGCCCGAGAGCAGTTCTTC. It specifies CASSLSAGGTAREQFF.

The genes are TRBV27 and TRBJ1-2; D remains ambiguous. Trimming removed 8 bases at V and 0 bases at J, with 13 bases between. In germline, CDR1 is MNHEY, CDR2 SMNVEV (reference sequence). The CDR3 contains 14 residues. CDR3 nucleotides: TGTGCCAGCCCCTACCGCGTCGCTAACTATGGCTACACCTTC. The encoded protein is CASPYRVANYGYTF.

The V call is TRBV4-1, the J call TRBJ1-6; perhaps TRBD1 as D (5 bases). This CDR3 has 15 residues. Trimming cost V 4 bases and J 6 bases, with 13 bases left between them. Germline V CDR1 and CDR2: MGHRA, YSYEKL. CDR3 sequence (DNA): TGCGCCAGCAGCCCAGACAGTCAGGGTAATTCACCCCTCCACTTT. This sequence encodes CASSPDSQGNSPLHF.

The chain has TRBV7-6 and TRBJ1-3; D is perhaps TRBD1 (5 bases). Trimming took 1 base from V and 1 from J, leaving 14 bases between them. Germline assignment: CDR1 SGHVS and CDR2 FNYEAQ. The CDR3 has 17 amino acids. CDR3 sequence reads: CASSLDEKAGSGNTIYF. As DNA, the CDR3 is TGTGCCAGCAGCTTAGACGAAAAGGCAGGGTCTGGAAACACCATATATTTT.

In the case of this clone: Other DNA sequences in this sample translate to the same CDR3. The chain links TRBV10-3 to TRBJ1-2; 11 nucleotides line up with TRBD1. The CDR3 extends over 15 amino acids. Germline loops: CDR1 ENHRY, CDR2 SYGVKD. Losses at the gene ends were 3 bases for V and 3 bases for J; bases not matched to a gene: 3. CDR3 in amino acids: CAISEGTGGHYGYTF. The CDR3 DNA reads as TGTGCCATCAGTGAAGGGACAGGGGGTCACTATGGCTACACCTTC.